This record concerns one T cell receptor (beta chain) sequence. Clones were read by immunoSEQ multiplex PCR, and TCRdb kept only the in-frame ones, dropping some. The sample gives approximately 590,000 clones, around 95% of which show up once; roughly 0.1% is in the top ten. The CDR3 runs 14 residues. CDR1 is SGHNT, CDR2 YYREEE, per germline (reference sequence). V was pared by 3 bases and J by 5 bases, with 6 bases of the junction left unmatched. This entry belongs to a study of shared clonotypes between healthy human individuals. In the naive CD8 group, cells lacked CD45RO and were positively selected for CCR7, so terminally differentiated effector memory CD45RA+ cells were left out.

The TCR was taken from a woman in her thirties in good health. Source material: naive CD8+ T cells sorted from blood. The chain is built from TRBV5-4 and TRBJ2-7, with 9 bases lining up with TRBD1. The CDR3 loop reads CASSWGDRVHEQYF. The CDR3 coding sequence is TGTGCCAGCAGCTGGGGGGACAGGGTTCACGAGCAGTACTTC.